This T cell receptor (beta chain) was captured in a study of type 1 regulatory T cells. As for the study in general: An in vitro protocol generated T-allo10, a Tr1-enriched, alloantigen-specific CD4 T cell product.

TCRdb used MiXCR to reprocess the reads, holding one entry per CDR3 protein. In the table there are roughly 65,000 distinct CDR3 sequences, almost 50% of which are singletons. General study points: Tr1 cells had a more restricted TCR repertoire than non-Tr1 cells.

About this clonotype itself: The antigen is undetermined.

The germline gives CDR1 MNHEY, CDR2 SMNVEV (reference sequence). The V and J ends lost 5 bases and 0 bases respectively, with 12 bases between them. The CDR3 contains 15 residues. Sequenced material: cultured non-Tr1 T cells, either the whole culture or a sorted T cell fraction (not recorded which). The chain recombines TRBV27 with TRBJ2-3; D call uncertain. The sequence came from a human donor in good health. The CDR3 loop is CASSVKRQSTDTQYF. CDR3 DNA: TGTGCCAGCAGTGTAAAACGACAAAGCACAGATACGCAGTATTTT.